Each of the 5 T cell receptor beta chains below was sequenced from the same sample in a study of TIL therapy for anti-PD-1-resistant metastatic lung cancer. Time point noted: pre-treatment sample, taken before nivolumab and TIL therapy. Tumor tissue came from excised metastases, mostly pleural nodules or supraclavicular lymph nodes. The libraries were made with immunoSEQ v3. The assay was immunoSEQ multiplex PCR, and TCRdb's table has in-frame clones only and misses some. Here the sample spans some 90,000 clones, around three fifths being singletons. The specimen was tumor tissue, collected at baseline. These receptors were obtained from a person aged 25 to 80 with non-small cell lung cancer.

The genes are TRBV28 and TRBJ1-3, with D perhaps TRBD1 (5 bases). This CDR3 spans 15 amino acids. Trimming shortened V by 6 bases and J by 4 bases, and 16 bases separated the two germline ends. Germline-derived CDR1 and CDR2 are MDHEN and SYDVKM. The CDR3 DNA follows: TGTGCCAGCAGCATTGGGGGACTACAGGGAAACACCATATATTTT. This sequence encodes CASSIGGLQGNTIYF.

The chain employs TRBV6-5 and TRBJ1-2, with TRBD1 matching over 10 bases. Germline lookup yields CDR1 MNHEY and CDR2 SVGAGI. The trim removed 9 bases at V and 4 bases at J, leaving 11 bases unmatched. The length of the CDR3 is 15 residues. The DNA of the CDR3 is TGTGCCAGTGAACCAGGACAGGGGGGAGGCTATGGCTACACCTTC. Protein: CASEPGQGGGYGYTF.

The chain recombines TRBV20-1 with TRBJ2-7; the match to TRBD1 covers 9 bases. After removal of 3 bases from V and 4 bases from J, the junction contained 7 bases not matched to a gene. CDR1 is DFQATT and CDR2 is SNEGSKA in the germline V gene (reference sequence). This CDR3 comprises 14 residues. Here the CDR3 DNA reads TGCAGTGCTAGTCTGGGACAGGGTCCTTACGAGCAGTACTTC. Translation gives CSASLGQGPYEQYF.

This clone was found a few times. The rearrangement links TRBV7-3 to TRBJ2-5; a possible D gene is TRBD2 (6 bases). Germline-derived CDR1 and CDR2 are SGHTA and FQGTGA. V was trimmed by 6 bases and J by 5 bases, leaving 13 bases between them. The CDR3 contains 13 residues. The CDR3 coding sequence is TGTGCCAGCAGTCCTAGCGTCGGGGAGACCCAGTACTTC. This encodes CASSPSVGETQYF. The full variable domain, with the rest looked up from reference TRBV7-3 and TRBJ2-5, is GAGVSQTPSNKVTEKGKYVELRCDPISGHTALYWYRQSLGQGPEFLIYFQGTGAADDSGLPNDRFFAVRPEGSVSTLKIQRTERGDSAVYLCASSPSVGETQYFGPGTRLLVL.

This chain joins TRBV6-2 or TRBV6-3 and TRBJ2-6; 8 bases agree with TRBD1. In germline, CDR1 is MNHEY, CDR2 SVGEGT. The CDR3 runs to 19 residues. V was clipped by 5 bases and J by 0 bases; unmatched bases: 12. DNA of the CDR3: TGTGCCAGCAGTCTAACCCGGACAGGGCTCGCCTCTGGGGCCAACGTCCTGACTTTC. Amino acid sequence: CASSLTRTGLASGANVLTF.